This TCR beta chain is from a study of cytomegalovirus exposure and HLA in healthy donors. Study summary: There were 75 million to 95 million unique TCRs (from HLA-typed donors) in an early data release.

Use of 60 Vbeta and 13 Jbeta primers characterized the PCR. Clones were sequenced by immunoSEQ multiplex PCR, and TCRdb holds only the in-frame ones, with some missing. The table lists roughly 100,000 clones, 70% to 80% of them singletons. Trimming removed 1 base from V and 3 bases from J; junction bases left unmatched: 4. The CDR3 covers 16 residues. Per germline, CDR1 SEHNR and CDR2 FQNEAQ (reference sequence). This TCR came from a man in his forties in good health and CMV-seronegative. The sample taken for sequencing was PBMCs. The V and J genes are TRBV7-9 and TRBJ2-3; TRBD2 matches 10 bases. The CDR3 nucleotides are TGTGCCAGCAGCTTAGTTAGCGGGGGGCCGACAGATACGCAGTATTTT. It encodes CASSLVSGGPTDTQYF.